Listed below are T cell receptor beta chains from one sample, sequenced in a study of CD4 T cells in relation to SARS-CoV-2 and coronaviruses. For these TCRs, the target antigens are not known. Data came from immunoSEQ multiplex PCR; TCRdb stores just in-frame clones and leaves some out. The sample carries under 25,000 clones, 65% to 80% recorded once. Source material: CD4+ T cells from PBMCs, cultured in vitro. The origin of the receptors is a human donor in good health. CDR3s include the opening cysteine and the closing phenylalanine or tryptophan. Fields, in order: V gene, J gene, CDR3 protein.

>TRBV11-2|TRBJ1-3
CASSSGPVAGNTIYF
>TRBV9|TRBJ2-5
CASSVGTSQETQYF
>TRBV5-4|TRBJ2-5
CASSARLVVAETQYF
>TRBV7-3|TRBJ2-6
CASRLNPGPAGSGANVLTF
>TRBV12-3/TRBV12-4|TRBJ1-1
CASSLRFDTEAFF
>TRBV6-4|TRBJ2-4
CASSEAGDGSIQYF
>TRBV12-3/TRBV12-4|TRBJ1-1
CASTETGYTEAFF
>TRBV30|TRBJ2-1
CASNPAGGSLNEQFF
>TRBV27|TRBJ2-1
CASRPTAGSYNEQFF
>TRBV29-1|TRBJ2-5
CSVLQGQETQYF
>TRBV20-1|TRBJ2-3
CSASPRLAAYVTQYF
>TRBV19|TRBJ2-3
CASRASASTDTQYF
>TRBV5-8|TRBJ2-7
CASSRLLAGSLEQYF
>TRBV28|TRBJ1-2
CASSPTGGHYGYTF
>TRBV6-1|TRBJ2-6
CASSEQPGGYGANVLTF
>TRBV5-1|TRBJ2-7
CASSPGLAGGEQYF
>TRBV10-3|TRBJ2-3
CAIRRGRDTDTQYF
>TRBV27|TRBJ1-1
CASSLNRANTEAFF
>TRBV6-5|TRBJ2-3
CASSYSWDTQYF
>TRBV18|TRBJ2-1
CASSRNSGEQFF
>TRBV5-4|TRBJ1-3
CASSLSQGRNTIYF
>TRBV3-1/TRBV3-2|TRBJ2-5
CASSQGSGSRETQYF
>TRBV9|TRBJ2-1
CASHKTGLAGTNGYNEQFF
>TRBV7-9|TRBJ2-1
CASSLSSGSYNEQFF
>TRBV6-1|TRBJ1-2
CASSESRYGYTF
>TRBV30|TRBJ1-2
CAWRATRQGEYGYTF
>TRBV7-9|TRBJ2-5
CASSLDTTANRETQYF
>TRBV9|TRBJ1-1
CASSVDAAGTEAFF
>TRBV4-1|TRBJ2-7
CASSQARDRLYEQYF
>TRBV3-1/TRBV3-2|TRBJ1-6
CASSQDYSPLHF
>TRBV3-1/TRBV3-2|TRBJ1-2
CATGQGARDGSGYTF
>TRBV19|TRBJ2-2
CASSNRREGTGELFF
>TRBV20-1|TRBJ2-1
CSASLAGENEQFF
>TRBV7-6|TRBJ2-7
CASSTHLAGGFPYEQYF
>TRBV20-1|TRBJ2-1
CSARGLAASSYNEQFF
>TRBV28|TRBJ2-3
CASSLAGVKADTQYF
>TRBV30|TRBJ2-7
CAWSGDSLTYEQYF
>TRBV19|TRBJ1-4
CATAPGAHEKLFF
>TRBV5-1|TRBJ2-5
CASSSNTIQETQYF
>TRBV30|TRBJ1-6
CAWSSSYNSPLHF
>TRBV6-5|TRBJ1-3
CASTLEGYSGNTIYF
>TRBV29-1|TRBJ1-1
CSEREDMNTEAFF
>TRBV27|TRBJ2-3
CASSSGTSGLPTQYF
>TRBV21-1|TRBJ2-2
CASSNSGTGVTGELFF
>TRBV19|TRBJ2-7
CASSMESGSRYEQYF
>TRBV15|TRBJ1-3
CTTSRGQGAAGNTIYF
>TRBV5-1|TRBJ1-1
CASSLVGGNTEAFF
>TRBV2|TRBJ1-2
CASSPLPRGGLYGYTF
>TRBV30|TRBJ1-5
CAWSTRGSDQPQHF
>TRBV11-2|TRBJ2-1
CASSQSRRLTTNEQFF
>TRBV7-9|TRBJ2-6
CASSLGRGVLVGANVLTF
>TRBV11-2|TRBJ2-1
CASSLFTPRWGTYNEQFF
>TRBV6-1|TRBJ1-1
CASSEVRSTEAFF
>TRBV6-6|TRBJ2-7
CASSRAGEGGHYEQYF
>TRBV6-1|TRBJ1-4
CASSDTSGRVFF
>TRBV3-1/TRBV3-2|TRBJ1-1
CASSHTGESAFF
>TRBV6-6|TRBJ1-1
CASRGFGTGRTEAFF